Detailed here is one TCR beta chain. No antigen is known for it. Profiling relied on immunoSEQ multiplex PCR, and the TCRdb table lists in-frame clones only, not all of them. The table includes 55,000 to 80,000 clones, about 96% detected once. The data were taken from a study of brain T cells in children with intractable seizures. Whole-study findings and limits: Pre- and post-surgery blood differed in depth, so pre-surgery absences may be undersampling.

Trimming stripped 8 bases from V and 4 bases from J, with 14 bases between. The CDR3 runs 13 residues. CDR1 LNHDA and CDR2 SQIVND come from the germline V gene (reference sequence). The receptor's source is a boy younger than two with focal cortical dysplasia and intractable seizures. The chain links TRBV19 to TRBJ1-2; D call uncertain. Sample: peripheral blood, taken at surgery. CDR3 amino acids: CASGLGAAYGYTF. The CDR3 region has the DNA TGTGCCAGTGGACTAGGCGCGGCCTATGGCTACACCTTC.